Below are 24 T cell receptor beta chains sequenced from a single sample in a study of T cell responses to AZD1222 COVID-19 vaccine. Clones were read by immunoSEQ multiplex PCR, and TCRdb kept only the in-frame ones, dropping some. Of about 110,000 clones listed, 70% to 90% are singletons. This sample comprised peripheral blood, obtained 28 days after the second AZD1222 dose. All receptors derive from an adult who received the AZD1222 COVID-19 vaccine.

The rearrangement joins TRBV4-3 to TRBJ2-7; 9 bases are shared with TRBD2. This CDR3 is built from 14 residues. The ends lost 0 bases at V and 9 bases at J; junction bases unmatched: 6. Per germline, CDR1 LGHNA and CDR2 YSLEER. CDR3 coding DNA: TGCGCCAGCAGCCAAGAGGCGGGGGGGCGAGCGCAGTACTTC. Its protein is CASSQEAGGRAQYF.

The CDR3 region is CASSLGDTQYF. The CDR3 coding sequence is TGTGCCAGCAGTTTAGGTGATACGCAGTATTTT. The chain carries TRBV12-3 or TRBV12-4 and TRBJ2-3, with D unclear. V lost 1 base to trimming and J lost 6 bases, with 2 bases between them. The CDR3 consists of 11 residues.

The V and J genes are TRBV11-2 and TRBJ1-2; 7 nucleotides align to TRBD1. The CDR3 contains 15 residues. Trimming took 1 base from V and 3 from J; bases not matched to a gene: 5. Germline CDR1 reads SGHAT; CDR2 reads FQNNGV. The CDR3 spells CASSLAPTGDYGYTF. The CDR3 nucleotides are TGTGCCAGCAGCTTAGCCCCCACAGGGGACTATGGCTACACCTTC.

The V call is TRBV7-9, the J call TRBJ1-2; no firm D call. The germline V gene has CDR1 SEHNR and CDR2 FQNEAQ (reference sequence). This CDR3 region has 13 residues. V lost 1 base and J lost 1, with 4 bases in between. CDR3 sequence: CASSLGGNYGYTF. In DNA form, the CDR3 reads TGTGCCAGCAGCTTAGGGGGTAACTATGGCTACACCTTC.

V is TRBV7-9 and J is TRBJ2-7; 7 bases fit TRBD2. Germline V gene sequence: CDR1 SEHNR, CDR2 FQNEAQ (reference sequence). The CDR3 runs to 14 residues. The J segment lost 6 bases and the V segment lost 3 bases, leaving 8 bases of the junction unmatched. The DNA of the CDR3 is TGTGCCAGCAGCTTTGTGGGAGGGCCGAGCGAGCAGTACTTC. Its protein is CASSFVGGPSEQYF.

This clone was observed a handful of times. The chain is built from TRBV27 and TRBJ1-2, with D possibly matching TRBD1 (6 bases). Germline V CDR1 and CDR2: MNHEY, SMNVEV (reference sequence). The V and J ends lost 3 bases and 0 bases respectively, with 17 bases between them. The CDR3 spans 17 residues. CDR3 sequence: CASSLNSGTPANYGYTF. CDR3 DNA sequence: TGTGCCAGCAGTTTGAACTCCGGGACACCAGCTAACTATGGCTACACCTTC.

The gene calls are TRBV5-6 and TRBJ2-7, with no clear D. V lost 2 bases, J lost 5 bases, and 20 bases lay in between. Germline-derived CDR1 and CDR2 are SGHDT and YYEEEE. The CDR3 has 16 amino acids. The CDR3 DNA reads TGTGCCAGCAGCTTCCCTAGTTACGAGGTTACCAACGAGCAGTACTTC. This codes for CASSFPSYEVTNEQYF.

The CDR3 coding sequence is TGTGCCAGCAGTTTAAGCGGGAACGATGAGCAGTTCTTC. It is translated as CASSLSGNDEQFF. V is TRBV28 and J is TRBJ2-1; 7 bases agree with TRBD2. CDR3 length: 13 amino acids. V shed 2 bases and J 8 bases; nucleotides not matched to a gene: 3. In germline, CDR1 is MDHEN, CDR2 SYDVKM.

The rearrangement links TRBV4-3 to TRBJ1-1, with a tentative D call TRBD1 (5 bases). The CDR3 spans 16 residues. V was trimmed by 3 bases and J by 2 bases, leaving 16 bases between them. Germline CDR1 reads LGHNA; CDR2 reads YSLEER. DNA for the CDR3: TGCGCCAGCAGCCAGGGGGTCGCCAGCCTAAACACTGAAGCTTTCTTT. Translated: CASSQGVASLNTEAFF.

The V gene is TRBV11-2, the J gene TRBJ2-2; D perhaps matches TRBD1 (5 bases). V gave up 7 bases and J gave up 2 bases, with 11 bases separating them. The CDR3 runs 14 residues. Germline V gene data show CDR1 as SGHAT and CDR2 as FQNNGV. CDR3 sequence reads: CASIFTGNTGELFF. The CDR3 nucleotides read TGTGCCAGCATATTTACAGGAAACACCGGGGAGCTGTTTTTT.

The chain carries TRBV19 and TRBJ1-2; TRBD1 is a possible D gene (6 bases). The CDR3 consists of 12 residues. Between the trimmed V and J ends, which lost 8 bases and 4 bases, there was a span of 11 bases. Germline lookup yields CDR1 LNHDA and CDR2 SQIVND (reference sequence). CDR3 in amino acids: CASAQGAYGYTF. CDR3 bases: TGTGCCAGTGCACAGGGCGCCTATGGCTACACCTTC.

This clone was seen just once. The chain employs TRBV30 and TRBJ1-1; D remains ambiguous. Germline CDR1 reads GTSNPN; CDR2 reads SVGIG (reference sequence). The germline V and J ends were trimmed by 5 bases and 7 bases, with 11 bases remaining between them. This CDR3 comprises 11 residues. For the CDR3, the DNA is TGTGCCTGGGGTCGTGGGTTTGAAGCTTTCTTT. Amino acid sequence: CAWGRGFEAFF.

CDR3 residues: CASSSNDRGYTF. CDR3 in DNA: TGTGCCAGCAGTTCAAATGACAGAGGCTACACCTTC. V gene TRBV12-3 or TRBV12-4 combines with J gene TRBJ1-2; tentative D call: TRBD1 (5 bases). Trimming left V 4 bases short and J 8 bases short, with 11 bases between. There are 12 residues in the CDR3.

The CDR3 DNA is TGCGCCAGCAGCTTGAGACTAGCGGGGAACAATGAGCAGTTCTTC. It yields the protein CASSLRLAGNNEQFF. The J gene is TRBJ2-1, the V gene TRBV5-1, with 11 positions matching TRBD2. Germline CDR1 SGHRS, CDR2 YFSETQ. CDR3 size: 15 residues. The V gene end was trimmed by 1 base and the J gene end by 5 bases; junction bases not matched to a gene: 2.

This chain uses TRBV6-6 with TRBJ1-1; D is undetermined. Germline V gene data show CDR1 as MNHNY and CDR2 as SVGAGI (reference sequence). Trimming took 8 bases from V and 1 from J, leaving 17 bases between them. This CDR3 has 15 residues. The CDR3 coding sequence is TGTGCCAGCCTGTTGGGCAAAGAGAAGAACACTGAAGCTTTCTTT. Translating it yields CASLLGKEKNTEAFF.

A single count supports this clone. The chain carries TRBV13 and TRBJ2-2, with TRBD2 matching over 12 bases. Germline V gene data show CDR1 as PRHDT and CDR2 as FYEKMQ (reference sequence). The trim removed 5 bases at V and 9 bases at J, leaving 13 bases unmatched. The CDR3 sequence is 17 residues long. This CDR3 is CASSPVLAGGGRRELFF. CDR3 coding DNA: TGTGCCAGCAGCCCCGTACTAGCGGGGGGCGGGAGGCGGGAGCTGTTTTTT.

This chain connects TRBV10-2 to TRBJ2-2; D remains ambiguous. The CDR3 runs to 13 residues. From germline, CDR1 is WSHSY and CDR2 SAAADI. The ends were cut back, 8 bases at V and 5 bases at J, with 12 bases in the middle. CDR3 in DNA: TGCGCCAGCGCCATCAGGATGACCGGGGAGCTGTTTTTT. Translated: CASAIRMTGELFF.

This CDR3 reads CASSPSWTASNQPQHF. The DNA of the CDR3 is TGCGCCAGCAGCCCTTCATGGACAGCTAGCAATCAGCCCCAGCATTTT. The V and J genes are TRBV4-3 and TRBJ1-5; D may be TRBD1 (6 bases). V was clipped by 4 bases and J by 0 bases, with 13 bases between them. Per germline, CDR1 LGHNA and CDR2 YSLEER. There are 16 residues in the CDR3.

The chain couples TRBV7-6 to TRBJ2-1, with 11 bases fitting TRBD2. The CDR3 consists of 17 residues. V shed 5 bases, J shed 7 bases, and the junction held 13 bases outside the gene matches. The germline CDR1 and CDR2 sequences are SGHVS and FNYEAQ. The CDR3 loop is CASSPSGRTLSWNEQFF. Written as DNA, the CDR3 is TGTGCCAGCAGCCCTAGCGGGAGGACTCTATCGTGGAATGAGCAGTTCTTC.

The V call is TRBV19, the J call TRBJ1-2, with D possibly TRBD1 on 6 matching bases. The CDR3 consists of 14 residues. V was trimmed by 4 bases and J by 7 bases, leaving 16 bases between them. In germline, CDR1 is LNHDA, CDR2 SQIVND (reference sequence). CDR3 in amino acids: CASSTNLGGGGYTF. In DNA form, the CDR3 reads TGTGCCAGTAGTACCAATCTCGGGGGCGGTGGCTACACCTTC.

The chain links TRBV27 to TRBJ2-7, with 10 bases identical to TRBD2. The CDR3 contains 13 residues. Germline assignment: CDR1 MNHEY and CDR2 SMNVEV (reference sequence). J gave up 4 bases and V 8 bases, and 5 bases lay outside the gene matches. The CDR3 nucleotides read TGTGCCAGCGGTCTAGCGGGGGTTTACGAGCAGTACTTC. It translates to CASGLAGVYEQYF.

The chain recombines TRBV24-1 with TRBJ2-5; D is unclear. This CDR3 spans 14 amino acids. Per the germline V gene, CDR1 is KGHDR and CDR2 is SFDVKD. V lost 4 bases to trimming and J lost 1 base, with 9 bases between them. DNA for the CDR3: TGTGCCACCAGTGAGCCGGTGGGCCAAGAGACCCAGTACTTC. Protein sequence: CATSEPVGQETQYF.

This chain links TRBV4-2 with TRBJ2-3, with 7 bases matching TRBD2. The germline V gene has CDR1 LGHNA and CDR2 YNFKEQ. The length of the CDR3 is 15 residues. The junction had 6 bases not matched to a gene; V was cut back by 2 bases and J by 4 bases. For the CDR3, the DNA is TGTGCCAGCAGCCAACAGGGAGGGCCTCCAGATACGCAGTATTTT. The encoded protein is CASSQQGGPPDTQYF.

V usage is TRBV6-6 and J usage is TRBJ1-4, with TRBD1 as a possible D gene (6 bases). Trimming cost V 6 bases and J 3 bases, with 11 bases left between them. The CDR3 length is 14 residues. Germline V lookup: CDR1 MNHNY, CDR2 SVGAGI (reference sequence). This CDR3 is CASREGGPNEKLFF. DNA for the CDR3: TGTGCCAGCAGGGAGGGGGGACCTAATGAAAAACTGTTTTTT.